This T cell receptor beta chain was recovered during a study of vaccination and CD4 T cells after COVID-19. About the research overall: Two-dose vaccination with either BNT162b2 or mRNA-1273 was given to participants.

This CDR3 contains 14 residues. V shed 6 bases, J shed 7 bases, and the junction held 11 bases outside the gene matches. Germline V gene data show CDR1 as LNHDA and CDR2 as SQIVND (reference sequence). Treatment here: 10-day PBMC culture with coronavirus spike peptide pools or control peptides (ViraFEST assay). ViraFEST relied on peptide pools to expand antigen-specific T cells; the TCRs were sequenced afterward. Details on this clonotype: No antigen is known for it.

The study sequenced cultured CD4+ T cell DNA using the Oncomine TCR Beta short-read assay. TCRdb redid the calling of the PCR reads with MiXCR, one entry per CDR3 protein. The sample has some 16,000 distinct CDR3 sequences, approximately 40% seen once; the top ten hold roughly 23%. The sequence came from a human donor who received a COVID-19 vaccine. Sequencing was performed on CD4+ T cells from blood, cultured in vitro, taken before SARS-CoV-2 vaccination. The chain has TRBV19 and TRBJ1-1; 7 nucleotides line up with TRBD1. CDR3 nucleotide sequence: TGTGCCAGTAGAACCGGGACAGCTGAGGGTGAAGCTTTCTTT. Translation gives CASRTGTAEGEAFF.